The 13 T cell receptor beta chains given below trace back to one sample, sequenced in a study of shared clonotypes between healthy human individuals. The repertoire was sequenced with immunoSEQ multiplex PCR; TCRdb's copy has only in-frame clones and lacks some. The sample lists about 2.5 million clones, around 90% occurring once. The specimen was naive CD4+ T cells from PBMCs. The subset denotes: CD45RA+ positively selected. The receptor set was obtained from a man in his late teens or twenties in good health. Some clones in this sample may be carry-over from other donors' samples.

The V call is TRBV6-1, the J call TRBJ1-5; unclear D gene. Germline CDR1 MNHNS, CDR2 SASEGT. V lost 5 bases to trimming and J lost 3 bases, with 11 bases between them. The CDR3 has 14 amino acids. The CDR3 nucleotides read TGTGCCAGCAGTTGGACCGATAACAATCAGCCCCAGCATTTT. Protein sequence: CASSWTDNNQPQHF.

This clone was observed a single time. The V call is TRBV5-1, the J call TRBJ1-2, with TRBD1 identical over 12 bases. Germline V gene lookup returns CDR1 SGHRS and CDR2 YFSETQ. V lost 4 bases to trimming and J lost 8 bases; unmatched junction nucleotides: 6. The CDR3 is 14 amino acids. CDR3: CASSVSGTGGGYTF. The DNA for the CDR3 is TGCGCCAGCAGCGTATCCGGGACAGGGGGCGGCTACACCTTC.

This clone showed up just once. The rearrangement joins TRBV5-1 to TRBJ2-7; D call uncertain. Germline loops: CDR1 SGHRS, CDR2 YFSETQ. There are 13 residues in the CDR3. Deletions cut 4 bases from V and 3 bases from J, with 11 bases between. The CDR3 region has the DNA TGCGCCAGCAGCCCGGTCGGGCGCTACGAGCAGTACTTC. This gives the protein CASSPVGRYEQYF.

This clone was detected only once. This chain links TRBV2 with TRBJ2-7; the match to TRBD2 covers 9 bases. The V gene end was trimmed by 4 bases and the J gene end by 8 bases; junction bases not matched to a gene: 9. Germline loops: CDR1 SNHLY, CDR2 FYNNEI. The length of the CDR3 is 14 residues. DNA for the CDR3: TGTGCCAGCAGTGGTTTAGCGGGAGTGGTCCAGCAGTACTTC. It specifies CASSGLAGVVQQYF.

In nucleotides, the CDR3 is TGTGCCAGCTCTCACCCTGCGAGTTTTGAAGCTTTCTTT. Protein sequence: CASSHPASFEAFF. The chain links TRBV25-1 to TRBJ1-1; D uncertain. Germline CDR1 and CDR2: MGHDK and SYGVNS. This CDR3 is 13 amino acids long. The germline V and J ends were trimmed by 8 bases and 7 bases, with 17 bases remaining between them.

The chain combines TRBV10-2 with TRBJ2-5; D remains unclear. CDR1 and CDR2 from the germline V gene are WSHSY and SAAADI. V was cut by 2 bases and J by 3 bases, with 13 bases left in between. The CDR3 runs 15 residues. As DNA, the CDR3 is TGCGCCAGCAGTGAGCGGGCGCGAACCGAAGAGACCCAGTACTTC. Amino acid sequence: CASSERARTEETQYF.

The chain uses TRBV5-1 and TRBJ2-7; TRBD2 might be the D (6 bases). Germline assignment: CDR1 SGHRS and CDR2 YFSETQ. The CDR3 contains 16 residues. Trimming shortened V by 0 bases and J by 1 base, and 14 bases separated the two germline ends. DNA of the CDR3: TGCGCCAGCAGCTTGGATCCCGGGGGTCTTTCCTACGAGCAGTACTTC. Translating gives CASSLDPGGLSYEQYF.

The J gene is TRBJ2-5, the V gene TRBV30, with a weak D call TRBD1 (7 bases). The DNA end lines up better with TRBJ2-7; the J call may be wrong. The CDR3 covers 14 residues. Per germline, CDR1 GTSNPN and CDR2 SVGIG (reference sequence). CDR3 DNA sequence: TGTGCCTGGAGTAGACAGGGAGGTGGATACGAGCAGTACTTC. Its translation: CAWSRQGGGYEQYF.

This clone occurred a few times. In the same sample, other DNA sequences code for this CDR3. The chain is built from TRBV5-6 and TRBJ2-7, with no clear D. V was clipped by 0 bases and J by 2 bases, with 0 bases between them. This CDR3 contains 11 residues. CDR1 is SGHDT, CDR2 YYEEEE, per germline. CDR3 coding DNA: TGTGCCAGCAGCTTGGCCTACGAGCAGTACTTC. Translated, it gives CASSLAYEQYF.

Points on this clone: Other nucleotide sequences from this sample produce the same CDR3. This chain joins TRBV19 and TRBJ2-7; 8 bases align to TRBD1. J was trimmed by 3 bases and V by 4 bases; bases with no gene match: 2. The CDR3 runs to 13 residues. Germline loops: CDR1 LNHDA, CDR2 SQIVND (reference sequence). In DNA form, the CDR3 reads TGTGCCAGTAGTAGGGACAGGAACTACGAGCAGTACTTC. Protein sequence: CASSRDRNYEQYF.

V is TRBV15 and J is TRBJ1-1; TRBD1 agrees at 8 bases. V dropped 3 bases and J dropped 10; count of bases not matched to a gene: 7. Germline V lookup: CDR1 LNHNV, CDR2 YYDKDF (reference sequence). The CDR3 is made up of 13 amino acids. In DNA, the CDR3 is TGTGCCACCAGCAGGGCAGGGGGCGCAGCAGCTTTCTTT. This encodes CATSRAGGAAAFF.

This clone has a single count. J is TRBJ2-2 and V is TRBV4-2, with a weak D call TRBD2 (5 bases). Germline CDR1 reads LGHNA; CDR2 reads YNFKEQ. The CDR3 loop spans 19 amino acids. V was cut by 2 bases and J by 0 bases, with 19 bases left in between. The CDR3 DNA sequence: TGTGCCAGCAGCCAACCCCGGGCTAGCCACCCCGCGAACACCGGGGAGCTGTTTTTT. It is translated as CASSQPRASHPANTGELFF.

The CDR3 is CASSMPGGAYNEQFF. For the CDR3, the DNA is TGTGCCAGCAGCATGCCAGGGGGCGCCTACAATGAGCAGTTCTTC. This chain uses TRBV28 with TRBJ2-1; 8 bases are shared with TRBD1. This CDR3 has 15 amino acids. Germline lookup yields CDR1 MDHEN and CDR2 SYDVKM. J was trimmed by 2 bases and V by 6 bases; bases with no gene match: 6.